Sequencing of this T cell receptor (beta chain) was carried out in a study of blood T cell repertoires in COVID-19. Whole-study context: The origin of the acute and convalescent COVID-19 samples was the United States, Italy and Spain. PBMCs, B-cell-depleted T cells, or T cells provided the cDNA or gDNA that made up the material.

This table comes from immunoSEQ multiplex PCR, and its TCRdb copy is limited to in-frame clones, with some not included. The table has 120,000 or so clones, 88% seen once. Trimming pared 3 bases from V and 13 bases from J, leaving 16 bases between. Germline CDR1 MRHNA, CDR2 SNTAGT. The CDR3 consists of 13 residues. This receptor was identified in a man aged 50 to 59 with acute or convalescent COVID-19. Sequencing used peripheral blood. This sequence joins TRBV6-4 and TRBJ2-1; D is unresolved. As DNA, the CDR3 is TGTGCCAGCAGTGAGGGCCTACAAACTTTACAGTTCTTC. Its protein product is CASSEGLQTLQFF.